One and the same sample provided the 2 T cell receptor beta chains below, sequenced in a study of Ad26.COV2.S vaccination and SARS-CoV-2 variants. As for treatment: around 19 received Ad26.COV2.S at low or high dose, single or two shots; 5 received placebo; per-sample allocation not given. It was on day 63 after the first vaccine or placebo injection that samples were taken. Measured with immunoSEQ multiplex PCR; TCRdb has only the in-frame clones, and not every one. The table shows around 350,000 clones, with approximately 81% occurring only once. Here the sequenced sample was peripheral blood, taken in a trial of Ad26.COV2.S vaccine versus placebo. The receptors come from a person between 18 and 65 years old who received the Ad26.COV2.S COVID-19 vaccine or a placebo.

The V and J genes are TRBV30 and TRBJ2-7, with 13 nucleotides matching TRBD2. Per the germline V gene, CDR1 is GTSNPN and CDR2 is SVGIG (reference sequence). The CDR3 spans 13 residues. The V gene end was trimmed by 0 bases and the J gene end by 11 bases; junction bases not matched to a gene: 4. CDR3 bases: TGTGCCTGGAGTGTAGAGACTAGCGGGGGGAAGTACTTC. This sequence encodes CAWSVETSGGKYF.

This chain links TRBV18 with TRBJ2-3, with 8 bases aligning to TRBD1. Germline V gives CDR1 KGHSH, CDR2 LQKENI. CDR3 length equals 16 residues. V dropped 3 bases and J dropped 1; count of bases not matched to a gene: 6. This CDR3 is CASSPIGQGGTDTQYF. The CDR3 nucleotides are TGTGCCAGCTCACCCATAGGACAGGGAGGCACAGATACGCAGTATTTT.